A single sample is the source of the 14 T cell receptor beta chains below, sequenced in a study of T cell changes during pregnancy in multiple sclerosis. The table came from immunoSEQ multiplex PCR; TCRdb's copy has only in-frame clones and leaves some out. The sample records about 52,000 clones, roughly 92% being singletons. The sequencing here drew on CD4+ T cells from peripheral blood mononuclear cells, taken in the third trimester of pregnancy. All receptors derive from a female donor with multiple sclerosis, enrolled in a pregnancy study.

This clone appeared a single time. The chain is built from TRBV12-5 and TRBJ2-2; 8 bases fit TRBD2. The CDR3 totals 17 residues. CDR1 is LGHNT, CDR2 FRNRAP, per germline. J was trimmed by 0 bases and V by 1 base; bases with no gene match: 4. As DNA, the CDR3 is TGTGCTAGTGGTTTGGCCCGACTAGCGTCGAACACCGGGGAGCTGTTTTTT. It is translated as CASGLARLASNTGELFF.

This clone was detected only a few times. This chain connects TRBV27 to TRBJ1-6, with 7 bases lining up with TRBD1. The CDR3 consists of 17 residues. With 3 bases clipped from V and 6 bases from J, the junction kept 11 bases outside the gene matches. Germline assignment: CDR1 MNHEY and CDR2 SMNVEV (reference sequence). CDR3 residues: CASSFLRTGTANSPLHF. CDR3 coding DNA: TGTGCCAGCAGTTTCCTAAGAACCGGGACAGCTAATTCACCCCTCCACTTT.

The chain is built from TRBV25-1 and TRBJ1-4; the D gene is possibly TRBD1 (6 bases). Trimming took off 6 bases at V and 4 bases at J, with 15 bases between the two ends. CDR1 and CDR2 (germline): MGHDK, SYGVNS. CDR3 length: 15 amino acids. The CDR3 here is CASSGDRRRNEKLFF. CDR3 bases: TGTGCCAGCAGCGGAGACAGGAGGCGTAATGAAAAACTGTTTTTT.

This chain uses TRBV7-2 with TRBJ2-7, with 8 bases identical to TRBD2. The CDR3 length is 14 residues. J lost 4 bases, V lost 6 bases, and 8 bases had no gene match. CDR1 is SGHTA and CDR2 is FQGNSA in the germline V gene. CDR3 residues: CASRGGGFTYEQYF. The CDR3 DNA is TGTGCCAGCAGGGGCGGGGGGTTTACGTACGAGCAGTACTTC.

The rearrangement joins TRBV6-5 to TRBJ1-6, with 10 bases identical to TRBD1. The CDR3 loop spans 15 amino acids. The V gene's germline CDR1 is MNHEY and CDR2 SVGAGI. The ends lost 6 bases at V and 5 bases at J; junction bases unmatched: 4. Written as DNA, the CDR3 is TGTGCCAGCAGCAAGACAGGGGGCAATAATTCACCCCTCCACTTT. It yields the protein CASSKTGGNNSPLHF.

This chain uses TRBV9 with TRBJ2-3, with 10 bases lining up with TRBD2. Germline loops: CDR1 SGDLS, CDR2 YYNGEE. This CDR3 spans 15 amino acids. With 1 base clipped from V and 4 bases from J, the junction kept 3 bases outside the gene matches. Here the CDR3 DNA reads TGTGCCAGCAGCGTAACTAGCGGGGTCCCAGATACGCAGTATTTT. Its protein is CASSVTSGVPDTQYF.

The rearrangement uses TRBV19 and TRBJ1-4, with D possibly matching TRBD1 (5 bases). CDR1 and CDR2 from the germline V gene are LNHDA and SQIVND (reference sequence). Deletions cut 5 bases from V and 0 bases from J, with 7 bases between. The CDR3 is made up of 14 amino acids. The CDR3 protein is CASSLQATNEKLFF. The CDR3 DNA is TGTGCCAGTAGTTTACAGGCAACTAATGAAAAACTGTTTTTT.

This clone was picked up one time. The J gene is TRBJ2-5, the V gene TRBV5-4, with TRBD2 identical over 9 bases. The junction had 6 bases not matched to a gene; V was cut back by 4 bases and J by 5 bases. This CDR3 is 14 amino acids long. From germline, CDR1 is SGHNT and CDR2 YYREEE (reference sequence). The CDR3 reads CASSRGGAGETQYF. The CDR3 bases are TGTGCCAGCAGCCGCGGGGGGGCCGGGGAGACCCAGTACTTC.

V gene TRBV6-5 combines with J gene TRBJ2-7; TRBD1 matches at 7 bases. Looked up from germline, CDR1 is MNHEY and CDR2 is SVGAGI. V lost 6 bases to trimming and J lost 6 bases; unmatched junction nucleotides: 11. The CDR3 has 14 residues. The CDR3 nucleotides are TGTGCCAGCAGAACGACAGGGAGTTTTGGCGAGCAGTACTTC. This encodes CASRTTGSFGEQYF.

This clone has only one observation. The chain employs TRBV7-2 and TRBJ1-1, with no clear D. Trimming pared 3 bases from V and 1 base from J, leaving 6 bases between. The germline gives CDR1 SGHTA, CDR2 FQGNSA. This CDR3 has 13 amino acids. DNA for the CDR3: TGTGCCAGCAGCTTGCCGGGGAACACTGAAGCTTTCTTT. Translated: CASSLPGNTEAFF.

The chain couples TRBV18 to TRBJ1-5; no reliable D call. V dropped 5 bases and J dropped 3 bases, with 11 bases sitting between them. The germline gives CDR1 KGHSH, CDR2 LQKENI. The CDR3 extends over 14 amino acids. Here the CDR3 DNA reads TGTGCCAGCTCAGCCCGGGGAGACAATCAGCCCCAGCATTTT. The encoded protein is CASSARGDNQPQHF.

The chain is built from TRBV11-2 and TRBJ1-2; no clear D. The CDR3 is 13 amino acids. Germline CDR1 and CDR2: SGHAT and FQNNGV. The V and J ends lost 4 bases and 4 bases respectively, with 10 bases between them. Written as DNA, the CDR3 is TGTGCCAGCAGCTCGGACGGAGGCTATGGCTACACCTTC. Its translation: CASSSDGGYGYTF.

The chain combines TRBV6-6 with TRBJ2-7; a possible D gene is TRBD2 (5 bases). Germline CDR1 and CDR2: MNHNY and SVGAGI (reference sequence). The CDR3 consists of 16 residues. Trimming pared 0 bases from V and 6 bases from J, leaving 18 bases between. This chain's CDR3 is CASSYSTGFSLSEQYF. CDR3 bases: TGTGCCAGCAGTTACTCGACGGGGTTTTCCCTATCCGAGCAGTACTTC.

J is TRBJ1-2 and V is TRBV29-1; TRBD1 agrees at 8 bases. The CDR3 runs to 13 residues. Germline CDR1 reads SQVTM; CDR2 reads ANQGSEA. V dropped 7 bases and J dropped 8; count of bases not matched to a gene: 12. The CDR3 region has the DNA TGCAGCGCTACAGCGGACAGGGTCGGAGGCTACACCTTC. This sequence encodes CSATADRVGGYTF.